The present entry profiles one T cell receptor beta chain with its context. This sample was taken from a study of control samples from healthy donors and cancer patients. This CDR3 comprises 14 residues. With V trimmed by 0 bases and J by 8 bases, 8 bases remained unmatched. In germline, CDR1 is SQVTM, CDR2 ANQGSEA. Repertoires were generated with immunoSEQ multiplex PCR, while TCRdb's copy carries only in-frame clones and drops some. The sample has 95,000 to 150,000 clones; around 90% are singletons. Sequenced material: blood. The chain joins TRBV29-1 to TRBJ1-2; TRBD1 agrees at 8 bases. This sequence was found in a man in his fifties or sixties in good health. The CDR3 sequence: CSVEDTAGGAGYTF. CDR3 bases: TGCAGCGTTGAAGATACCGCAGGGGGCGCCGGCTACACCTTC. The full variable domain, with the rest looked up from reference TRBV29-1 and TRBJ1-2, is SAVISQKPSRDICQRGTSLTIQCQVDSQVTMMFWYRQQPGQSLTLIATANQGSEATYESGFVIDKFPISRPNLTFSTLTVSNMSPEDSSIYLCSVEDTAGGAGYTFGSGTRLTVV.